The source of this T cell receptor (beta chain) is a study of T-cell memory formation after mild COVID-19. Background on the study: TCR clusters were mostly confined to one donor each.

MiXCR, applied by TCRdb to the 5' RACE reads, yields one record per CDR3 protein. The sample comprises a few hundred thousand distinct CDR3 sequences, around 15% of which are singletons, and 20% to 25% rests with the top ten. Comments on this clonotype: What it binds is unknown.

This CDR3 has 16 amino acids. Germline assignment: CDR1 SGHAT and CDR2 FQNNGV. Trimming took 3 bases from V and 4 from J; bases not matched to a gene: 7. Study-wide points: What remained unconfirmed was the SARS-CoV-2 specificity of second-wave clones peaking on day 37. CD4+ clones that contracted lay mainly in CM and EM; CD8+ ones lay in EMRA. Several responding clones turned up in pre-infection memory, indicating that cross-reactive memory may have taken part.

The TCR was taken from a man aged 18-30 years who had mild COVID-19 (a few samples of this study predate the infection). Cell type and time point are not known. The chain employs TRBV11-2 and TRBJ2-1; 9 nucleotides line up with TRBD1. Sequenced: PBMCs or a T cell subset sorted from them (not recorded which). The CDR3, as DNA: TGTGCCAGCAGCTTGAGAGGACAGGGGAGTTACAATGAGCAGTTCTTC. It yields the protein CASSLRGQGSYNEQFF.